This TCR beta chain was recorded in a study of T cell repertoires in cytomegalovirus infection. This CDR3 is 15 amino acids long. Trimming left V 2 bases short and J 1 base short, with 11 bases between. Per germline, CDR1 SGHTA and CDR2 FQGTGA. Via MiXCR, TCRdb re-called the reads, giving one row per CDR3 protein. Seen here are some 320,000 distinct CDR3 sequences, 25% to 30% observed once, and the top ten hold 15% to 20%. This clonotype has more than one count but fewer than ten. Its cognate antigen is unknown. This sequence originates from a human donor in good health (CMV status not recorded). Some clones in this sample may be carry-over from other donors' samples. The source material was cultured PBMCs, sampled from culture after CMV antigen stimulation. The genes are TRBV7-3 and TRBJ1-1, with unresolved D. CDR3 protein: CASSLEHRTNTEAFF. The DNA for the CDR3 is TGTGCCAGCAGCTTAGAGCATAGAACGAACACTGAAGCTTTCTTT.